The source of this TCR beta chain is a study of blood T cell repertoires in COVID-19 (dated by TCRdb to the early 2020s). About the full investigation: Samples covering the acute and convalescent phases of COVID-19 were provided by collaborators in the United States, Italy and Spain. Where HLA class I and class II types were available, the types were taken from metadata supplied by the sample provider, not from assay-based typing. The samples were drawn from the first 160 participants of the ongoing ImmuneRACE study and from roughly 1,300 subjects provided by 6 global collaborators. The prospective study material was composed of cDNA or gDNA derived from T cells, B-cell-depleted T cells, or PBMCs. The dataset comprised deeply sampled blood TCRbeta repertoires from subjects exposed to, actively infected with, or recovered from COVID-19. The repertoires were released in a freely available public database intended as a resource for research on the immune response to SARS-CoV-2. Nearly every sample came with metadata listing a de-identified subject ID, COVID-19 status, age in years and sex.

What the study reported, not specific to this receptor: Clinical and demographic metadata were provided uncurated, with the amount varying by source and participant.

TCRbeta CDR3 regions were amplified from genomic DNA using the immunoSEQ Assay, a bias-controlled multiplex PCR. The paper's data handling went like this. The number of nucleated cells in each sample was estimated from the amplification of reference gene primers within the assay. Sequence reads were collapsed and filtered to measure the absolute abundance of every unique TCRbeta CDR3 rearrangement. For each sample, productive Simpson clonality was calculated by taking the square root of Simpson's diversity index across productive rearrangements. This immuneACCESS table, as held by TCRdb, lists in-frame sequences with V and J called but not all clones. Of the missing ones, under half trace to an unresolved V gene in checked studies; the others have no known cause. V and J calls and clone size come straight from that table; D and trimming were deduced from the DNA. For this sample there are under 350,000 clones; 86% appear just once. The ten largest clones represent 3.6% of the sample.

The CDR3 sequence holds 14 residues, the cysteine and phenylalanine included. Only the CDR3 portion is preserved as DNA: 42 bases, with reading frame beginning at the first base. CDR1 and CDR2 were assigned from the germline V gene (reference sequence) as GTSNPN and SVGIG. For this chain, trimming is 2 bases at the V end and 6 bases at the J end, and the number of junction bases without a gene match is 6. Regarding this clone: Its antigen remains undetermined. Base qualities are missing; no much larger clone stands one base away.

Whole blood was collected in K2EDTA tubes by collaborating institutions according to the institutions' own protocols. For TCRbeta analysis, collaborator samples were shipped as frozen whole blood, as isolated PBMCs, or as DNA extracted from either sample type. This TCR derives from a man between 18 and 29 years old with active or convalescent COVID-19. Rearrangement joined TRBV30 to TRBJ1-5; 8 of the junction bases match TRBD1. Sequencing input: peripheral blood. The CDR3 region has the sequence CAWSSTGVVQPQHF. Here is the DNA: TGTGCCTGGAGTTCGACAGGGGTGGTTCAGCCCCAGCATTTT.